This passage covers 27 T cell receptor beta chains from one sample sequenced in a study of hypomethylating agent response in myelodysplastic syndrome. Clones were read by immunoSEQ multiplex PCR, and TCRdb kept only the in-frame ones, dropping some. The data contain around 1,000 clones, roughly three quarters of them singletons. The source material was bone marrow, sampled before or after starting hypomethylating agent treatment for myelodysplastic syndrome (not recorded which). The receptors were sampled from a human donor with myelodysplastic syndrome.

Judged by abundance, this clone is hyperexpanded. V usage is TRBV27 and J usage is TRBJ2-2; D ambiguous. Germline V lookup: CDR1 MNHEY, CDR2 SMNVEV (reference sequence). This CDR3 comprises 12 residues. The V gene lost 4 bases and the J gene lost 4 bases, with 4 bases spanning the gap. As DNA, the CDR3 is TGTGCCAGCAGTTGGTCCACCGGGGAGCTGTTTTTT. It specifies CASSWSTGELFF.

This rearrangement joins TRBV15 to TRBJ2-5; D unresolved. CDR1 is LNHNV, CDR2 YYDKDF, per germline (reference sequence). This CDR3 has 13 residues. Trimming took 0 bases from V and 5 from J, leaving 7 bases between them. The CDR3 nucleotides are TGTGCCACCAGCAGAGAGAGGTGGGAGACCCAGTACTTC. This gives the protein CATSRERWETQYF.

The genes are TRBV18 and TRBJ2-7; D perhaps matches TRBD2 (6 bases). Germline CDR1 reads KGHSH; CDR2 reads LQKENI. CDR3 length: 14 amino acids. Trimming stripped 0 bases from V and 4 bases from J, with 10 bases between. The CDR3, as DNA: TGTGCCAGCTCACCACCGGGGGGTTTGTACGAGCAGTACTTC. Amino acids: CASSPPGGLYEQYF. Looking up the rest from reference TRBV18 and TRBJ2-7 gives the full variable domain: NAGVMQNPRHLVRRRGQEARLRCSPMKGHSHVYWYRQLPEEGLKFMVYLQKENIIDESGMPKERFSAEFPKEGPSILRIQQVVRGDSAAYFCASSPPGGLYEQYFGPGTRLTVT.

This clone has a handful of counts. This chain links TRBV2 with TRBJ2-1; D unresolved. Germline CDR1 and CDR2: SNHLY and FYNNEI. Trimming took off 7 bases at V and 3 bases at J, with 22 bases between the two ends. The CDR3 consists of 17 residues. The CDR3 sequence: CASTQRDGSWLYNEQFF. In DNA form, the CDR3 reads TGTGCCAGCACCCAAAGAGACGGGTCCTGGCTCTACAATGAGCAGTTCTTC.

The chain combines TRBV9 with TRBJ2-6; 9 bases match TRBD2. This CDR3 contains 17 residues. Trimming removed 0 bases from V and 3 bases from J; junction bases left unmatched: 4. Germline CDR1 reads SGDLS; CDR2 reads YYNGEE. The CDR3 coding sequence is TGTGCCAGCAGCGTAGCTACAGCGGGGGGTGGGGCCAACGTCCTGACTTTC. Its translation: CASSVATAGGGANVLTF.

The V and J genes are TRBV19 and TRBJ1-5, with 7 bases identical to TRBD1. V lost 8 bases to trimming and J lost 0 bases; unmatched junction nucleotides: 10. Germline-derived CDR1 and CDR2 are LNHDA and SQIVND (reference sequence). This CDR3 has 16 amino acids. In DNA, the CDR3 is TGTGCCAGTTCCGCAGGGGGAATGTATAGCAATCAGCCCCAGCATTTT. Its protein is CASSAGGMYSNQPQHF.

This chain links TRBV27 with TRBJ2-1; 9 bases are shared with TRBD2. CDR3 length equals 12 residues. J was trimmed by 9 bases and V by 8 bases; bases with no gene match: 5. The germline gives CDR1 MNHEY, CDR2 SMNVEV (reference sequence). CDR3: CASYGLAFEQFF. CDR3 DNA sequence: TGTGCCAGCTATGGACTAGCGTTTGAGCAGTTCTTC.

This chain uses TRBV7-9 with TRBJ1-2; 7 positions match TRBD1. The germline CDR1 and CDR2 sequences are SEHNR and FQNEAQ (reference sequence). This CDR3 region has 15 residues. Trimming took 5 bases from V and 0 from J; bases not matched to a gene: 6. In nucleotides, the CDR3 is TGTGCCAGCAGCCGGGGACAGTCCCCTAACTATGGCTACACCTTC. Amino acids: CASSRGQSPNYGYTF.

This clone has only one observation. The gene calls are TRBV19 and TRBJ1-6; 7 positions match TRBD1. The CDR3 runs to 14 residues. CDR1 is LNHDA and CDR2 is SQIVND in the germline V gene (reference sequence). J was trimmed by 7 bases and V by 1 base; bases with no gene match: 1. CDR3 in amino acids: CASSIVQGNSPLHF. The CDR3 nucleotides read TGTGCCAGTAGTATAGTACAGGGGAATTCACCCCTCCACTTT. Looking up the rest from reference TRBV19 and TRBJ1-6 gives the full variable domain: DGGITQSPKYLFRKEGQNVTLSCEQNLNHDAMYWYRQDPGQGLRLIYYSQIVNDFQKGDIAEGYSVSREKKESFPLTVTSAQKNPTAFYLCASSIVQGNSPLHFGNGTRLTVT.

This clone was picked up a small number of times. The chain joins TRBV28 to TRBJ2-1, with TRBD2 identical over 11 bases. This CDR3 region has 15 residues. CDR1 MDHEN and CDR2 SYDVKM come from the germline V gene. The ends lost 2 bases at V and 7 bases at J; junction bases unmatched: 4. The CDR3 nucleotides read TGTGCCAGCAGTTTAATAGCGGGAGGGAGGAATGAGCAGTTCTTC. It codes for CASSLIAGGRNEQFF.

The chain carries TRBV10-3 and TRBJ1-2; 11 bases align to TRBD1. The CDR3 runs to 18 residues. V shed 2 bases, J shed 4 bases, and the junction held 12 bases outside the gene matches. Germline CDR1 reads ENHRY; CDR2 reads SYGVKD. CDR3 nucleotide sequence: TGTGCCATCAGTGAGAGCCGGGATGGGACAGGGGGGTTCTATGGCTACACCTTC. Translation: CAISESRDGTGGFYGYTF.

The chain combines TRBV5-1 with TRBJ2-1; a possible D gene is TRBD2 (7 bases). CDR3 length: 15 amino acids. Germline V CDR1 and CDR2: SGHRS, YFSETQ. Deletions cut 3 bases from V and 9 bases from J, with 19 bases between. Written as DNA, the CDR3 is TGCGCCAGCAGCTCCCGGGCTAGCGGAGGGGGTGAGCAGTTCTTC. Amino acid sequence: CASSSRASGGGEQFF.

The gene calls are TRBV5-1 and TRBJ1-1; TRBD1 might be the D (6 bases). The germline V gene has CDR1 SGHRS and CDR2 YFSETQ. The V end lost 3 bases, the J end lost 1 base, and 13 bases lay between the germline ends. CDR3 length: 15 residues. CDR3 bases: TGCGCCAGCAGCTCGGAAGGCAGGGGGAACACTGAAGCTTTCTTT. As protein: CASSSEGRGNTEAFF.

The rearrangement uses TRBV19 and TRBJ2-1; 9 bases match TRBD2. This CDR3 has 15 residues. The germline gives CDR1 LNHDA, CDR2 SQIVND (reference sequence). Trimming at V came to 1 base and at J to 5 bases, leaving 3 bases not matched to a gene. DNA of the CDR3: TGTGCCAGTAGTATAGGGGCTAGCGGGAACAATGAGCAGTTCTTC. This encodes CASSIGASGNNEQFF.

The rearrangement uses TRBV5-1 and TRBJ1-1; a weak D match, TRBD1 (5 bases). V shed 0 bases and J shed 4 bases, with 13 bases lying between them. Germline CDR1 and CDR2: SGHRS and YFSETQ. CDR3 size: 15 residues. Written as DNA, the CDR3 is TGCGCCAGCAGCTTGGGGGGGGTGGGCGGCACTGAAGCTTTCTTT. It specifies CASSLGGVGGTEAFF.

The chain is built from TRBV11-1 and TRBJ1-1; D remains unclear. CDR3 length: 14 residues. The V and J ends lost 3 bases and 1 base respectively, with 9 bases between them. The germline V gene encodes CDR1 SGHAT and CDR2 FQDESV (reference sequence). The CDR3 DNA sequence: TGTGCCAGCAGCTTTGGGCTAACGAACACTGAAGCTTTCTTT. Its protein is CASSFGLTNTEAFF.

The gene calls are TRBV6-7 and TRBJ1-2, with 9 bases aligning to TRBD1. TRBV6-7 is assigned to the ORF class and has an uncertain function. The trim removed 5 bases at V and 2 bases at J, leaving 9 bases unmatched. The CDR3 is made up of 16 amino acids. CDR3 in DNA: TGTGCCAGCAGTCTACAAACCGGGACAGGGAACTATGGCTACACCTTC. This translates into CASSLQTGTGNYGYTF.

The V gene is TRBV4-2, the J gene TRBJ1-2; perhaps TRBD1 as D (6 bases). Trimming took off 1 base at V and 3 bases at J, with 6 bases between the two ends. Germline-derived CDR1 and CDR2 are LGHNA and YNFKEQ. CDR3 length equals 13 residues. CDR3 DNA sequence: TGTGCCAGCAGCCAAGGGACAGACTATGGCTACACCTTC. It yields the protein CASSQGTDYGYTF.

This clone turned up a few times. The V and J genes are TRBV4-2 and TRBJ2-7; 10 nucleotides align to TRBD2. Trimming took 5 bases from V and 2 from J; bases not matched to a gene: 6. The germline gives CDR1 LGHNA, CDR2 YNFKEQ. The CDR3 runs to 15 residues. The CDR3, as DNA: TGTGCCAGCAGCAAAGGACTAGCGGATACCTACGAGCAGTACTTC. Translation: CASSKGLADTYEQYF.

The chain uses TRBV14 and TRBJ2-7, with D unresolved. This CDR3 region has 15 residues. Trimming took 0 bases from V and 5 from J, leaving 14 bases between them. CDR1 and CDR2 (germline): SGHDN, FVKESK. The CDR3 here is CASSQDSDRVDEQYF. CDR3 sequence (DNA): TGTGCCAGCAGCCAAGATTCTGATCGAGTTGACGAGCAGTACTTC.

In its sample, this clone was seen once. The chain carries TRBV14 and TRBJ2-3, with D unclear. From germline, CDR1 is SGHDN and CDR2 FVKESK. V gave up 4 bases and J gave up 6 bases, with 8 bases separating them. This CDR3 has 12 residues. The CDR3 loop is CASSLTLDTQYF. CDR3 nucleotides: TGTGCCAGCAGCCTAACCCTGGATACGCAGTATTTT.

In this sample, this clone turned up a few times. This chain links TRBV5-6 with TRBJ2-7; possible D gene TRBD2, 6 bases. The ends were cut back, 4 bases at V and 0 bases at J, with 14 bases in the middle. Germline assignment: CDR1 SGHDT and CDR2 YYEEEE. The CDR3 is made up of 15 amino acids. The CDR3 DNA reads TGTGCCAGCAGCCCGGGACTCCAGAGCTCCTACGAGCAGTACTTC. Its protein is CASSPGLQSSYEQYF.

V and J are TRBV14 and TRBJ1-3; no clear D. Germline values: CDR1 SGHDN, CDR2 FVKESK. The CDR3 contains 12 residues. Trimming removed 7 bases from V and 0 bases from J, with 4 bases in between. CDR3 residues: CASKASGNTIYF. The CDR3 nucleotides are TGTGCCAGCAAAGCCTCTGGAAACACCATATATTTT. Full variable domain (rest looked up from reference TRBV14 and TRBJ1-3): EAGVTQFPSHSVIEKGQTVTLRCDPISGHDNLYWYRRVMGKEIKFLLHFVKESKQDESGMPNNRFLAERTGGTYSTLKVQPAELEDSGVYFCASKASGNTIYFGEGSWLTVV.

This chain joins TRBV28 and TRBJ2-5; weak D call: TRBD1 (6 bases). Germline loops: CDR1 MDHEN, CDR2 SYDVKM. The CDR3 runs to 13 residues. Trimming stripped 6 bases from V and 1 base from J, with 9 bases between. The CDR3: CASRLDSQETQYF. CDR3 in DNA: TGTGCCAGCAGGCTGGACAGCCAAGAGACCCAGTACTTC.

This sequence joins TRBV19 and TRBJ1-2; TRBD1 might be the D (6 bases). Trimming pared 8 bases from V and 8 bases from J, leaving 15 bases between. The length of the CDR3 is 12 residues. The V gene's germline CDR1 is LNHDA and CDR2 SQIVND (reference sequence). The chain's CDR3 is CASSTGLGGYTF. The CDR3 bases are TGTGCCAGTTCGACAGGACTCGGGGGCTACACCTTC.

The rearrangement links TRBV6-4 to TRBJ1-5; 9 nucleotides match TRBD1. V lost 8 bases and J lost 8; bases outside the gene matches: 7. The CDR3 is 13 residues long. Per the germline V gene, CDR1 is MRHNA and CDR2 is SNTAGT. CDR3 region: CASDRTGVEPQHF. CDR3 coding DNA: TGTGCCAGCGATCGGACAGGGGTAGAGCCCCAGCATTTT.

The chain joins TRBV5-6 to TRBJ1-1, with a tentative D call TRBD1 (6 bases). V lost 5 bases and J 3 bases, leaving 14 bases between the germline ends. Germline CDR1 SGHDT, CDR2 YYEEEE. The CDR3 has 14 residues. The CDR3 region has the DNA TGTGCCAGCAGAAGATGGAACAGGGACACTGAAGCTTTCTTT. This sequence encodes CASRRWNRDTEAFF.